These 8 T cell receptor beta chains originate from one sample sequenced in a study of blood T cell repertoires in COVID-19. Profiling relied on immunoSEQ multiplex PCR, and the TCRdb table lists in-frame clones only, not all of them. The table records under 250,000 clones, roughly four fifths of them present only once. The specimen sequenced was peripheral blood. The receptors come from a woman between 65 and 79 years old with acute or convalescent COVID-19.

The chain uses TRBV12-3 or TRBV12-4 and TRBJ1-1; unclear D gene. V lost 0 bases to trimming and J lost 0 bases, with 2 bases between them. The CDR3 contains 13 residues. The CDR3 DNA follows: TGTGCCAGCAGTTTAGCCATGAACACTGAAGCTTTCTTT. Translating it yields CASSLAMNTEAFF.

The chain carries TRBV10-3 and TRBJ1-1, with no clear D. Trimming pared 8 bases from V and 6 bases from J, leaving 16 bases between. This CDR3 is 13 amino acids long. CDR1 ENHRY and CDR2 SYGVKD come from the germline V gene. The DNA for the CDR3 is TGTGCCATCCAATTGGAGCAAAACGCTGAAGCTTTCTTT. The encoded protein is CAIQLEQNAEAFF.

The CDR3 nucleotides are TGTGCCAGCAGTGACTCGGTTGGGCAGATTCTAATCCTAGCCAAAAACATTCAGTACTTC. Its translation is CASSDSVGQILILAKNIQYF. This chain connects TRBV6-4 to TRBJ2-4; D gene unclear. V shed 0 bases and J shed 0 bases, with 21 bases lying between them. This CDR3 has 20 residues. The germline V gene encodes CDR1 MRHNA and CDR2 SNTAGT.

This clone was counted ten times or more. For the CDR3, the DNA is TGTGCCAGCAGCCAAAGCGGGGAGGGAACAGATACGCAGTATTTT. Translating it yields CASSQSGEGTDTQYF. The chain links TRBV3-1 (or the pseudogene TRBV3-2) to TRBJ2-3; 7 bases line up with TRBD2. The CDR3 consists of 15 residues. Trimming cost V 2 bases and J 3 bases; bases outside gene matches: 5. Looked up from germline, CDR1 is LGHDT and CDR2 is YNNKEL (reference sequence).

This chain links TRBV5-6 with TRBJ1-1, with D tentatively TRBD1 (5 bases). Deletions cut 0 bases from V and 1 base from J, with 10 bases between. The germline V gene encodes CDR1 SGHDT and CDR2 YYEEEE. This CDR3 has 15 amino acids. The CDR3 DNA sequence: TGTGCCAGCAGCTTGGTCGGGGGAAGGAACACTGAAGCTTTCTTT. This codes for CASSLVGGRNTEAFF.

This CDR3 reads CASSQEVMGGLRTDTQYF. As DNA, the CDR3 is TGTGCCAGCAGCCAAGAAGTTATGGGGGGACTCCGCACAGATACGCAGTATTTT. The gene calls are TRBV14 and TRBJ2-3; TRBD2 might be the D (6 bases). V was shortened by 0 bases and J by 1 base, with 17 bases between the two germline ends. This CDR3 has 18 amino acids. CDR1 is SGHDN, CDR2 FVKESK, per germline.

This clone turned up a few times. The rearrangement uses TRBV5-1 and TRBJ2-3; 14 nucleotides match TRBD2. The CDR3 has 15 amino acids. With 1 base clipped from V and 6 bases from J, the junction kept 1 base outside the gene matches. CDR1 is SGHRS and CDR2 is YFSETQ in the germline V gene. CDR3: CASSLWTSGGDTQYF. CDR3 DNA: TGCGCCAGCAGCTTGTGGACTAGCGGGGGGGATACGCAGTATTTT. Together with reference TRBV5-1 and TRBJ2-3, the CDR3 gives the full variable domain: KAGVTQTPRYLIKTRGQQVTLSCSPISGHRSVSWYQQTPGQGLQFLFEYFSETQRNKGNFPGRFSGRQFSNSRSEMNVSTLELGDSALYLCASSLWTSGGDTQYFGPGTRLTVL.

This rearrangement joins TRBV7-2 to TRBJ1-1; a weak D match, TRBD1 (6 bases). Trimming pared 4 bases from V and 10 bases from J, leaving 16 bases between. Germline V lookup: CDR1 SGHTA, CDR2 FQGNSA. The CDR3 runs 13 residues. The CDR3, as DNA: TGTGCCAGCAGCTCTGCCATACAGGGTGGAGCTTTCTTT. Its protein is CASSSAIQGGAFF.